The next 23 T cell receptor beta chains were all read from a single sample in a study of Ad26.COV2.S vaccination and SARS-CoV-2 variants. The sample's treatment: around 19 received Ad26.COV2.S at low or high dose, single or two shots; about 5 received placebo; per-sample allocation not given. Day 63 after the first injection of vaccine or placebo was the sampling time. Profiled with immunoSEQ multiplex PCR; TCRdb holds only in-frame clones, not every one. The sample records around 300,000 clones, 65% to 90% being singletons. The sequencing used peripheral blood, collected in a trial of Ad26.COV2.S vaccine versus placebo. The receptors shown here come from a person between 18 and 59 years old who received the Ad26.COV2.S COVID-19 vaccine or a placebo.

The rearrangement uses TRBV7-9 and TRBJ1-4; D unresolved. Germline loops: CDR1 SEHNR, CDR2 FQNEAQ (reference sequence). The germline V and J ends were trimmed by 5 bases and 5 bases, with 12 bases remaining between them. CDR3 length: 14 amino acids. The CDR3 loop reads CASSARANNEKLFF. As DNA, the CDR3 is TGTGCCAGCAGCGCCCGGGCAAACAATGAAAAACTGTTTTTT.

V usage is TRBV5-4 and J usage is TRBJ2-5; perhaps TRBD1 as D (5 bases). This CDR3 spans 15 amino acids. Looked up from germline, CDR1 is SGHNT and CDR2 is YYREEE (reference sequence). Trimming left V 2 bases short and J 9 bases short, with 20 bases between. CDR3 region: CASSFGQGLGLAQYF. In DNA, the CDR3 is TGTGCCAGCAGCTTTGGGCAGGGTTTAGGTCTAGCCCAGTACTTC. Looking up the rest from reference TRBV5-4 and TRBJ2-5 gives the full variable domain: ETGVTQSPTHLIKTRGQQVTLRCSSQSGHNTVSWYQQALGQGPQFIFQYYREEENGRGNFPPRFSGLQFPNYSSELNVNALELDDSALYLCASSFGQGLGLAQYFGPGTRLLVL.

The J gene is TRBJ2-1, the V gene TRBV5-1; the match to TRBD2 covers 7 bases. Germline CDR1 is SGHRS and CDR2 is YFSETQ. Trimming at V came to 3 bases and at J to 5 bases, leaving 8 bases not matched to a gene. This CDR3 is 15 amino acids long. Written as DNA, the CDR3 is TGCGCCAGCAGCTCCCTCGCGGGAGTGAACAATGAGCAGTTCTTC. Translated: CASSSLAGVNNEQFF.

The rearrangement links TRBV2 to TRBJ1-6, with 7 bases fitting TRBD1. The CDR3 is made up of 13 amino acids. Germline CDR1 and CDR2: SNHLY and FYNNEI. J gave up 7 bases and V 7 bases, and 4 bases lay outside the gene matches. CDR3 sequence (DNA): TGTGCCAGCACCGTGACAGGGAATTCACCCCTCCACTTT. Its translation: CASTVTGNSPLHF. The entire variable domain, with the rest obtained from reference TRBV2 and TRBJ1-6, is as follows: EPEVTQTPSHQVTQMGQEVILRCVPISNHLYFYWYRQILGQKVEFLVSFYNNEISEKSEIFDDQFSVERPDGSNFTLKIRSTKLEDSAMYFCASTVTGNSPLHFGNGTRLTVT.

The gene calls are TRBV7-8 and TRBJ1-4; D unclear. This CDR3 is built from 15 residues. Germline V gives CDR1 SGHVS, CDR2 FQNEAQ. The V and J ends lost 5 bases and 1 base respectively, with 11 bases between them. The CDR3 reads CASSTQAETNEKLFF. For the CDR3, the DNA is TGTGCCAGCAGCACCCAGGCAGAAACTAATGAAAAACTGTTTTTT.

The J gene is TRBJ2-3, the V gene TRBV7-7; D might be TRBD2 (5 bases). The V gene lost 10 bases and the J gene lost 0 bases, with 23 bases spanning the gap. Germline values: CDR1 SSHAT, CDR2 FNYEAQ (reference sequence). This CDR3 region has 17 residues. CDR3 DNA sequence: TGTGCCACCCTGGGAGAGCGGAACACTAGTAGCACAGATACGCAGTATTTT. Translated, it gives CATLGERNTSSTDTQYF.

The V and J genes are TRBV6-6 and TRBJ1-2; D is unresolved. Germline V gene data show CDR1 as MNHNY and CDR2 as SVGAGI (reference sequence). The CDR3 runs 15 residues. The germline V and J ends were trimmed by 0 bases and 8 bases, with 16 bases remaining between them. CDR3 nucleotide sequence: TGTGCCAGCAGTTACTCGACGAGTGGGAGGGAGGGCTACACCTTC. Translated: CASSYSTSGREGYTF.

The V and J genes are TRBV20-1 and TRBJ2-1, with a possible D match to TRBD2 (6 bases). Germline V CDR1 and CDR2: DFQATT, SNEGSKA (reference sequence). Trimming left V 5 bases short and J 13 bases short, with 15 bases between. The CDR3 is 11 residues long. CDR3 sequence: CSAPQAGQQFF. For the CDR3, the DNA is TGCAGTGCTCCACAAGCGGGCCAACAGTTCTTC.

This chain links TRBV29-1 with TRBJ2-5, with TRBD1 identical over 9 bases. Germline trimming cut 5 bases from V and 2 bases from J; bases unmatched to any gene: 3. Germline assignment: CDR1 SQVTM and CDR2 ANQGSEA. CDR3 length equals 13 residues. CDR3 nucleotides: TGCAGCGTTTCGGACAGGGGACAAGAGACCCAGTACTTC. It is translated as CSVSDRGQETQYF.

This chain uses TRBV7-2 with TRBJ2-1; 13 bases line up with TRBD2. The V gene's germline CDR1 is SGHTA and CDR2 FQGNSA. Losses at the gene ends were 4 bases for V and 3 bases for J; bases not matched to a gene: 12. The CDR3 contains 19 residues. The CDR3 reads CASSYPWTSGRGGYNEQFF. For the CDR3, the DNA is TGTGCCAGCAGCTACCCCTGGACTAGCGGGAGAGGGGGCTACAATGAGCAGTTCTTC. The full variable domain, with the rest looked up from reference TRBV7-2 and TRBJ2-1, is GAGVSQSPSNKVTEKGKDVELRCDPISGHTALYWYRQSLGQGLEFLIYFQGNSAPDKSGLPSDRFSAERTGGSVSTLTIQRTQQEDSAVYLCASSYPWTSGRGGYNEQFFGPGTRLTVL.

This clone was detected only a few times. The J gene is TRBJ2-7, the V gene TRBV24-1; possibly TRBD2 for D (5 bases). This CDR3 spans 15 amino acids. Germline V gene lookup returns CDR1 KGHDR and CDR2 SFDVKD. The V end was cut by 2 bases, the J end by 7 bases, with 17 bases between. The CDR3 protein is CATSDSTSPRREQYF. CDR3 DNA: TGTGCCACCAGTGATTCGACGTCCCCCCGGAGGGAGCAGTACTTC.

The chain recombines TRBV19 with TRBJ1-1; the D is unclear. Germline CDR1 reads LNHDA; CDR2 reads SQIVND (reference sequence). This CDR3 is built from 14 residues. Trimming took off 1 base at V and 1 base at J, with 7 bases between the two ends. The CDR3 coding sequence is TGTGCCAGTAGTATAGGGCAGCCGAACACTGAAGCTTTCTTT. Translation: CASSIGQPNTEAFF.

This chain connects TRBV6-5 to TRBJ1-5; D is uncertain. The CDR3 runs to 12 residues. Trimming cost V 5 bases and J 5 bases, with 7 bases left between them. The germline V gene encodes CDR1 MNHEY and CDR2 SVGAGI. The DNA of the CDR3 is TGTGCCAGCAGTCTCACGTATCAGCCCCAGCATTTT. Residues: CASSLTYQPQHF.

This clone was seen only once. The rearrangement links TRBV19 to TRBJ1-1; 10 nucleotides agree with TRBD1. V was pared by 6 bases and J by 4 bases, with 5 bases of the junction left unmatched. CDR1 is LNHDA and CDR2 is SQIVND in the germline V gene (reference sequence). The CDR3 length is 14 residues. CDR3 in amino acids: CASRRGQGPTEAFF. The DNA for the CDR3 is TGTGCCAGTAGAAGGGGACAGGGGCCCACTGAAGCTTTCTTT. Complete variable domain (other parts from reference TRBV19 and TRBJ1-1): DGGITQSPKYLFRKEGQNVTLSCEQNLNHDAMYWYRQDPGQGLRLIYYSQIVNDFQKGDIAEGYSVSREKKESFPLTVTSAQKNPTAFYLCASRRGQGPTEAFFGQGTRLTVV.

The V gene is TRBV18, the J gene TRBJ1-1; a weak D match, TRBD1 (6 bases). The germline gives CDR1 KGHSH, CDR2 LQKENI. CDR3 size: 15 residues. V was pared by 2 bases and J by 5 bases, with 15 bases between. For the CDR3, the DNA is TGTGCCAGCTCACCAAGTTCGCAGGGGCGAACTGAAGCTTTCTTT. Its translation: CASSPSSQGRTEAFF.

Here the CDR3 reads CAISEGTANYGYTF. CDR3 sequence (DNA): TGTGCCATCAGTGAAGGGACAGCTAACTATGGCTACACCTTC. The chain couples TRBV10-3 to TRBJ1-2, with 7 bases identical to TRBD1. This CDR3 region has 14 residues. Trimming removed 3 bases from V and 0 bases from J; junction bases left unmatched: 1. Germline CDR1 reads ENHRY; CDR2 reads SYGVKD.

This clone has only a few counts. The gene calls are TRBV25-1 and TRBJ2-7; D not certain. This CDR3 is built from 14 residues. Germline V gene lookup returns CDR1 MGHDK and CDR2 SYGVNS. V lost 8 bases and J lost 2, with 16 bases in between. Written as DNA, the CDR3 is TGTGCCAGCGGGCCTGGGCAGGACGCCTACGAGCAGTACTTC. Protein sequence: CASGPGQDAYEQYF.

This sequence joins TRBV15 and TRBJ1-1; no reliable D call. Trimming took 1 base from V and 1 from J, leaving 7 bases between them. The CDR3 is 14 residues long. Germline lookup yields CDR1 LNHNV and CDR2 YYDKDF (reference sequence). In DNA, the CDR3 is TGTGCCACCAGCAGAGGGAGTACGAACACTGAAGCTTTCTTT. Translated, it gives CATSRGSTNTEAFF.

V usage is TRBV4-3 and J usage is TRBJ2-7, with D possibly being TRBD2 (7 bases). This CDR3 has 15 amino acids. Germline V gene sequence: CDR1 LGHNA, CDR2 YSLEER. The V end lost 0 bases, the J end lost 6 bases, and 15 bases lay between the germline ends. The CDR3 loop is CASSQDGGGGREQYF. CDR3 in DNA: TGCGCCAGCAGCCAAGACGGGGGAGGGGGACGCGAGCAGTACTTC.

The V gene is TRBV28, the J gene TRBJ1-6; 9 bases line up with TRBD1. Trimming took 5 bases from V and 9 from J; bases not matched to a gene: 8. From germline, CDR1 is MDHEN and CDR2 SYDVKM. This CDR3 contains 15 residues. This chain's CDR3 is CASSLTGQGGSPLHF. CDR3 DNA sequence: TGTGCCAGCAGTCTTACGGGACAGGGTGGTTCACCCCTCCACTTT. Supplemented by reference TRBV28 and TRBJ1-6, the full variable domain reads DVKVTQSSRYLVKRTGEKVFLECVQDMDHENMFWYRQDPGLGLRLIYFSYDVKMKEKGDIPEGYSVSREKKERFSLILESASTNQTSMYLCASSLTGQGGSPLHFGNGTRLTVT.

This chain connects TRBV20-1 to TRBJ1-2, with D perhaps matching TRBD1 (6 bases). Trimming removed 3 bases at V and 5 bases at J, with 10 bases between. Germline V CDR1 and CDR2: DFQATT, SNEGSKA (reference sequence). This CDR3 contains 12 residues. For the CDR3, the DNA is TGCAGTGCTAGTGACAGGTCATATGGCTACACCTTC. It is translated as CSASDRSYGYTF.

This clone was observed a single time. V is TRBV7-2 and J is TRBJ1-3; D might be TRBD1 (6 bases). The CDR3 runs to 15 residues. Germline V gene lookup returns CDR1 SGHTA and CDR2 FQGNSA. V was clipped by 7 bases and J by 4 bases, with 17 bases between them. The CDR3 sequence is CASILTGTHGNTIYF. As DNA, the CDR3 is TGTGCCAGCATCCTTACCGGGACACACGGAAACACCATATATTTT.

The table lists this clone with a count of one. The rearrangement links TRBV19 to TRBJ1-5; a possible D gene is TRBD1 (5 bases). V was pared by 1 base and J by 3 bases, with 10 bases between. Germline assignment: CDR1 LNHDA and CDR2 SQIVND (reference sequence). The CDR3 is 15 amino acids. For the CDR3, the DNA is TGTGCCAGTAGTATAGGGTTGACAGTCAATCAGCCCCAGCATTTT. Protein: CASSIGLTVNQPQHF.